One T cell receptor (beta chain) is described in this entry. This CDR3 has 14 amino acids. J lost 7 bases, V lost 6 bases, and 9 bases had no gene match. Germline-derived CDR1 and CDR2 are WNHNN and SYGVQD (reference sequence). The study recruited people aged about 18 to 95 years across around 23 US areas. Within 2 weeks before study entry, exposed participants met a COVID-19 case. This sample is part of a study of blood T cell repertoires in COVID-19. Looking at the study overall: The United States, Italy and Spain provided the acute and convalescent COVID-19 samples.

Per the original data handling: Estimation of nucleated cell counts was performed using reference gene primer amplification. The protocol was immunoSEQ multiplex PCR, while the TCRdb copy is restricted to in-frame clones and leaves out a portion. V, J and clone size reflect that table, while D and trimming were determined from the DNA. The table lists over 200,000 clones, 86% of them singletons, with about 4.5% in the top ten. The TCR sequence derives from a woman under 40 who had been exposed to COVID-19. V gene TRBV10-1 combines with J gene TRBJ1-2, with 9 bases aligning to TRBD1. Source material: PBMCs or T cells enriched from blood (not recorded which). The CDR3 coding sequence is TGCGCCAGCAGCCCCGGGACAGGGAATTTTGGCTACACCTTC. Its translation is CASSPGTGNFGYTF.